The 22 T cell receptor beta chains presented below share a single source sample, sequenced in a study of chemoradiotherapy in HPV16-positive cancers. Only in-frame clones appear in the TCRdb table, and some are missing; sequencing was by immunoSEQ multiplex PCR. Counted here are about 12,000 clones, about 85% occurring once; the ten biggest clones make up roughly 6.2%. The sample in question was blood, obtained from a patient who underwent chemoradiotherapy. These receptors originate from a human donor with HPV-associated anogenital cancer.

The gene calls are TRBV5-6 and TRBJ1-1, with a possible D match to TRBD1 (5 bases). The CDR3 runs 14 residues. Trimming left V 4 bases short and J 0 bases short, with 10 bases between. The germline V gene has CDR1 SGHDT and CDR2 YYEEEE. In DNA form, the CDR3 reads TGTGCCAGCAGCGGCGGGGGATTGAACACTGAAGCTTTCTTT. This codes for CASSGGGLNTEAFF. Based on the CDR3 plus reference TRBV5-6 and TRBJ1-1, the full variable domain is DAGVTQSPTHLIKTRGQQVTLRCSPKSGHDTVSWYQQALGQGPQFIFQYYEEEERQRGNFPDRFSGHQFPNYSSELNVNALLLGDSALYLCASSGGGLNTEAFFGQGTRLTVV.

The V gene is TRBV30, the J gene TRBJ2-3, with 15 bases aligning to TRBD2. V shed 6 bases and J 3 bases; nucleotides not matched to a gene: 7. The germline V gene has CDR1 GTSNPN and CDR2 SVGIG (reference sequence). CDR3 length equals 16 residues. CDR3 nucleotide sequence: TGTGCCTGCGGACTAGCGGGGGGGTTGGGTACAGATACGCAGTATTTT. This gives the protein CACGLAGGLGTDTQYF.

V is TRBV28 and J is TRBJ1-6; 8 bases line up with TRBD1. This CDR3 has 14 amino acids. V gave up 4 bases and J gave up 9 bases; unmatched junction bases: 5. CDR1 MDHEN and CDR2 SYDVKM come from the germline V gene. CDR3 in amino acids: CASSYGQGISPLHF. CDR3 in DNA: TGTGCCAGCAGTTACGGACAGGGAATTTCACCCCTCCACTTT.

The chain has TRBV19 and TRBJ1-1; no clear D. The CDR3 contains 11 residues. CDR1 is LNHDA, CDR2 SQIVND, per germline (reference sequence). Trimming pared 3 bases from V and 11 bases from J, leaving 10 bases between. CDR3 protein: CASSIARKAFF. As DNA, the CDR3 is TGTGCCAGTAGTATCGCCAGAAAGGCTTTCTTT.

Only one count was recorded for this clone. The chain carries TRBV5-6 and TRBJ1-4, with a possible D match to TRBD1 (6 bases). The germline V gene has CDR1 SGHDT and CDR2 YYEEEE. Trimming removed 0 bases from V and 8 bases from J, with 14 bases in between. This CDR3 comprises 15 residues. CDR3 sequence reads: CASSLVGGHKEKLFF. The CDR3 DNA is TGTGCCAGCAGCTTGGTTGGGGGCCATAAGGAAAAACTGTTTTTT.

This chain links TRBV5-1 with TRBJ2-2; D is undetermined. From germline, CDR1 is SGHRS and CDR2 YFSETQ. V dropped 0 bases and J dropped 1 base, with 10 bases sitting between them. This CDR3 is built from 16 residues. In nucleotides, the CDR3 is TGCGCCAGCAGCTTGGGGCCCAGAGTGAACACCGGGGAGCTGTTTTTT. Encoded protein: CASSLGPRVNTGELFF.

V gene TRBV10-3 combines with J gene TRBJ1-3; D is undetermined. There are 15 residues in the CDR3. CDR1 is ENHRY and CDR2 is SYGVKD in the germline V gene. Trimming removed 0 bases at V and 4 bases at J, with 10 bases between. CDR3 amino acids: CAISESTHLGNTIYF. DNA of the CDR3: TGTGCCATCAGTGAGTCCACCCACTTGGGAAACACCATATATTTT.

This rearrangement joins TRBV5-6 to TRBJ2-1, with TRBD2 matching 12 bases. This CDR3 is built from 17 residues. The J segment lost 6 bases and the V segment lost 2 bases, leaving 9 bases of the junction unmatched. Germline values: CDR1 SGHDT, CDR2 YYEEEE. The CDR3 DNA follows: TGTGCCAGCAGCTTCCGGACTAGCGGGGAGTCTTCCAATGAGCAGTTCTTC. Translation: CASSFRTSGESSNEQFF. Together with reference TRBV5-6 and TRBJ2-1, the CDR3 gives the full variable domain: DAGVTQSPTHLIKTRGQQVTLRCSPKSGHDTVSWYQQALGQGPQFIFQYYEEEERQRGNFPDRFSGHQFPNYSSELNVNALLLGDSALYLCASSFRTSGESSNEQFFGPGTRLTVL.

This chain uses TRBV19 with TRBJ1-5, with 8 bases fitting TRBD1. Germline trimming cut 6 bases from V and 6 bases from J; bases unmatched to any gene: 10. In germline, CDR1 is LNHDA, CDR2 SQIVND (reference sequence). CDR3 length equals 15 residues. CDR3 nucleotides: TGTGCCAGTAGCCCGGACAGGGTATTGGGTCAGCCCCAGCATTTT. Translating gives CASSPDRVLGQPQHF.

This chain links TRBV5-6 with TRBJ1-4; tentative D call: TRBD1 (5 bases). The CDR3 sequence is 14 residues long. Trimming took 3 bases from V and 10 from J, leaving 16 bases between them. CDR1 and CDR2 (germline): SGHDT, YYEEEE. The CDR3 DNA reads TGTGCCAGCAGCTGGGGGACTGGGCCGGCAAAACTGTTTTTT. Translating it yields CASSWGTGPAKLFF.

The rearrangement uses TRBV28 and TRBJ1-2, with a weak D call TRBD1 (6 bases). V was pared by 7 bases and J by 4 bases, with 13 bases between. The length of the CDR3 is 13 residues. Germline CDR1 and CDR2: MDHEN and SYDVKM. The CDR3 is CASIGQTLYGYTF. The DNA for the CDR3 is TGTGCCAGCATCGGACAGACCCTCTATGGCTACACCTTC.

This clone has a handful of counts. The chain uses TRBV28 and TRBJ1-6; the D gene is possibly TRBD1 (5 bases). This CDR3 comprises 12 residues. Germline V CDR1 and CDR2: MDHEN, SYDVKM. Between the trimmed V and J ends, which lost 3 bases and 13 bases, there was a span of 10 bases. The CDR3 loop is CASSLLRGPLHF. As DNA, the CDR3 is TGTGCCAGCAGTTTGCTTCGGGGGCCCCTCCACTTT.

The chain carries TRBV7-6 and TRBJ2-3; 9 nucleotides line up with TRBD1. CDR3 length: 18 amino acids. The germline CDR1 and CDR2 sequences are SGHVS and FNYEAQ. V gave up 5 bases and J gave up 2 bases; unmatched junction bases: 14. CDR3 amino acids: CASSPGGGEQGATDTQYF. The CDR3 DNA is TGTGCCAGCAGCCCTGGGGGTGGTGAACAGGGGGCCACAGATACGCAGTATTTT.

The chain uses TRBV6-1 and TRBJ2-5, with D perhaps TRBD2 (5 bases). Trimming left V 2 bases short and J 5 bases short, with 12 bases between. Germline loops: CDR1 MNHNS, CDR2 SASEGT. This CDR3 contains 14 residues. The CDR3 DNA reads TGTGCCAGCAGTGAAATGGGAGTAGGGGAGACCCAGTACTTC. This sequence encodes CASSEMGVGETQYF.

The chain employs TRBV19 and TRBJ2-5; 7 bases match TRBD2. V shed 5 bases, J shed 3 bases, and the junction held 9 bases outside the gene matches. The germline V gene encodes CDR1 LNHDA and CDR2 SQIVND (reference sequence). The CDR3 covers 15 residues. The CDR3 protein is CASSPTGTTKETQYF. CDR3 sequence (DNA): TGTGCCAGTAGTCCAACCGGGACTACTAAAGAGACCCAGTACTTC.

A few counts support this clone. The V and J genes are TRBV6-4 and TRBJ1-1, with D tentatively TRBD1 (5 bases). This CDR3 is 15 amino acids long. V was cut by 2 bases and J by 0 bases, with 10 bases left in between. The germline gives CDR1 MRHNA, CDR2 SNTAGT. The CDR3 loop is CASSDTGALNTEAFF. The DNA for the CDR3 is TGTGCCAGCAGTGACACAGGCGCCTTGAACACTGAAGCTTTCTTT.

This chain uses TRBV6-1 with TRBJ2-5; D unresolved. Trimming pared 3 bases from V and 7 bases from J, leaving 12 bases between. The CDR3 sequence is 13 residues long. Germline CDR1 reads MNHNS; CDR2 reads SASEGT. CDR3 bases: TGTGCCAGCAGTGATTTGGTCCTGAGGACCCAGTACTTC. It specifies CASSDLVLRTQYF.

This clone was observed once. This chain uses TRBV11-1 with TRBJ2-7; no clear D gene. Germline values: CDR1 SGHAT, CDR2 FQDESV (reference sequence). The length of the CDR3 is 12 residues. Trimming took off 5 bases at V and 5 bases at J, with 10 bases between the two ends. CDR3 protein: CASSQGFNEQYV. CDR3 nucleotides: TGTGCCAGCAGCCAAGGGTTCAACGAGCAGTACGTC.

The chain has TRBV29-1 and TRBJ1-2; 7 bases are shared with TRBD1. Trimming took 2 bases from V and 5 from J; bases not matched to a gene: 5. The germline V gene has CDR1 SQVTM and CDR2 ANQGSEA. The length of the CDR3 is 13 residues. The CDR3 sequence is CSVESKGAYGYTF. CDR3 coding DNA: TGCAGCGTTGAATCTAAGGGGGCATATGGCTACACCTTC.

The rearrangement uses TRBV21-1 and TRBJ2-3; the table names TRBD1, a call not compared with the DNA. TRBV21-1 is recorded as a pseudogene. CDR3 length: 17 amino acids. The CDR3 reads CASSKAGTGADTDTQYF. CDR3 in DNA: TGTGCCAGCAGCAAAGCCGGGACAGGGGCGGACACAGATACGCAGTATTTT.

The CDR3 nucleotides read TGTGCCAGCTCACCCTATAAAGGACAGGGTTCAAATGAGCAGTTCTTC. Its translation: CASSPYKGQGSNEQFF. The chain employs TRBV18 and TRBJ2-1, with 8 positions matching TRBD1. Germline assignment: CDR1 KGHSH and CDR2 LQKENI. The CDR3 is 16 amino acids. J lost 7 bases, V lost 3 bases, and 11 bases had no gene match.

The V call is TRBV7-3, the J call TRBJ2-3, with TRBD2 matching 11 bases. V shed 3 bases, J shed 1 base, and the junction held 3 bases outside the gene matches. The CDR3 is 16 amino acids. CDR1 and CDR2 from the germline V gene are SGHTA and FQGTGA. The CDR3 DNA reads TGTGCCAGCAGCTTTCTAGCGGGGGGTCGCACAGATACGCAGTATTTT. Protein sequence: CASSFLAGGRTDTQYF.